This T cell receptor (beta chain) originates from a study of T cells in Graves' hyperthyroidism and ophthalmopathy. Study-level findings and limits: Most expanded thyroid clonotypes above 0.001 recurred in blood. Stable hyperthyroidism was told apart from ophthalmopathy by a model built on 13 V-J features.

A remark on this clonotype: Its cognate antigen is unknown.

TCR beta CDR3 regions were amplified from RNA transcripts. Initially, a first-round RT-PCR of the TCR CDR3 employed the HTBI primer set. From the multiplex PCR reads, TCRdb called clonotypes with MiXCR, one entry per CDR3 protein. Of under 350,000 distinct CDR3 sequences in the sample, 21% were seen once. Those with hyperthyroidism were 18 to 65 years old, newly diagnosed, and ill for under 2 months. Clinical symptoms, serum thyroxine, TRAb, thyroid ultrasound and orbital computed tomography established diagnosis. Trimming shortened V by 0 bases and J by 3 bases, and 9 bases separated the two germline ends. Germline V gene lookup returns CDR1 LNHDA and CDR2 SQIVND (reference sequence). The CDR3 has 14 amino acids.

This TCR was recovered from a woman in her forties or fifties with Graves' hyperthyroidism. The sequenced sample consisted of blood. The chain employs TRBV19 and TRBJ2-7; D is undetermined. CDR3 DNA sequence: TGTGCCAGTAGTATAGAGCGCAGAAACTACGAGCAGTACTTC. As protein: CASSIERRNYEQYF.